Listed below are T cell receptor beta chains from one sample, sequenced in a study of blood T cell repertoires in COVID-19. Clones were sequenced by immunoSEQ multiplex PCR, and TCRdb holds only the in-frame ones, with some missing. The table records around 25,000 clones, 80% to 90% of them present only once. Sample: peripheral blood. The receptors come from a human donor with active COVID-19. The donor label of this sample is uncertain. The CDR3 runs from the conserved cysteine through the conserved F or W. Fields, in order: V gene, D gene, CDR3 protein. A D gene is named only where the DNA matches it firmly.

V: TRBV25-1; D: TRBD1; CDR3: CASSPRQGSGANVLTF
V: TRBV7-3; D: .; CDR3: CASSLTGQYEQYF
V: TRBV7-3; D: TRBD1; CDR3: CASSSLGTADTQYF
V: TRBV7-3; D: TRBD1; CDR3: CASSSMGQGVTEAFF
V: TRBV5-8; D: .; CDR3: CASSYFGVLGYTF
V: TRBV5-1; D: TRBD2; CDR3: CASSQGLAGARETQYF
V: TRBV27; D: .; CDR3: CASSLSGLSYGYTF
V: TRBV3-1/TRBV3-2; D: .; CDR3: CASQGTGELFF
V: TRBV21-1; D: .; CDR3: CASGWVRQATNEKLFF
V: TRBV2; D: .; CDR3: CASSDSGLYGYTF
V: TRBV27; D: TRBD2; CDR3: CASKPWTSGYKSDEQFF
V: TRBV28; D: .; CDR3: CASMRYNEQFF
V: TRBV24-1; D: TRBD1; CDR3: CATSDPQGWGVNTEAFF
V: TRBV27; D: TRBD2; CDR3: CASSFSGIDLKWTSGESYEQYF
V: TRBV5-1; D: .; CDR3: CASSLGAGADPQYF
V: TRBV6-5; D: TRBD1; CDR3: CASSKDRGNEKLFF
V: TRBV5-1; D: .; CDR3: CASSLGGYNNEQFF
V: TRBV6-5; D: TRBD1; CDR3: CASSYEGTDNEQFF
V: TRBV19; D: TRBD2; CDR3: CASSPPGAGVQETQYF
V: TRBV7-9; D: TRBD2; CDR3: CASSLGLAGEQYF
V: TRBV29-1; D: .; CDR3: CSVEGQLNTEAFF
V: TRBV7-6; D: TRBD1; CDR3: CASSSEPGQLNTEAFF
V: TRBV28; D: TRBD1; CDR3: CASRPRQGAGTGELFF
V: TRBV2; D: TRBD1; CDR3: CASSGGQGDEQYF
V: TRBV4-2; D: TRBD1; CDR3: CASSQDLRDRGSEQYF
V: TRBV7-9; D: .; CDR3: CASSLSSAYEQYF
V: TRBV4-1; D: .; CDR3: CASSQGMASQPSDTQYF
V: TRBV2; D: .; CDR3: CARNRGTGNTGELFF
V: TRBV11-3; D: TRBD2; CDR3: CASSLDRGLAACEQYF
V: TRBV11-3; D: .; CDR3: CASSKTGTSNEQFF
V: TRBV28; D: .; CDR3: CASKSGTDTQYF
V: TRBV7-9; D: .; CDR3: CASSLGVGIEEEKLFF
V: TRBV2; D: TRBD1; CDR3: CASNPQGPDTQYF
V: TRBV29-1; D: .; CDR3: CSVRHHLNTEAFF
V: TRBV11-2; D: TRBD2; CDR3: CASSSLAGGSYEQYF
V: TRBV10-3; D: TRBD1; CDR3: CAISGGQGGAFF
V: TRBV19; D: TRBD2; CDR3: CASSIAGGGGQETQYF
V: TRBV7-6; D: TRBD2; CDR3: CASSTGLAGGNEQYF
V: TRBV18; D: .; CDR3: CASSPANIQGNTIYF
V: TRBV5-6; D: .; CDR3: CASSSAYEQYF